Sequencing of this T cell receptor beta chain was carried out in a study of blood T cell repertoires in COVID-19. Overall study context: T cells, B-cell-depleted T cells, or PBMCs supplied cDNA or gDNA.

Trimming cost V 10 bases and J 0 bases, with 21 bases left between them. In germline, CDR1 is ENHRY, CDR2 SYGVKD. The CDR3 is made up of 16 amino acids. Donors were grouped by their self-reported clinical history. TCRdb's table, derived via immunoSEQ multiplex PCR, lists solely in-frame clones and lacks some. The profile covers some 240,000 clones, with around 84% appearing a single time and approximately 4.3% taken by the ten largest. The clonotype was recovered from a man between 25 and 39 years old with acute COVID-19. Sequencing was carried out using PBMCs or T cells enriched from blood (not recorded which). The V and J genes are TRBV10-3 and TRBJ2-5; maybe TRBD1 (6 bases). CDR3 DNA: TGTGCCACCTTTCTACGGACAGATCTGTACCAAGAGACCCAGTACTTC. Translated: CATFLRTDLYQETQYF.